Sequencing of this T cell receptor beta chain was carried out in a study of CD8+ T cells in alopecia areata. Study results and caveats: Especially in alopecia totalis/universalis, lesional scalp showed greater clonality than normal scalp did.

The authors extracted RNA and reverse transcribed it into cDNA as the sequencing template. Measured with immunoSEQ multiplex PCR; TCRdb has only the in-frame clones, and not every one. The repertoire has 90,000 to 120,000 clones, roughly 55% of them found once; the top ten carry roughly 25%. The CDR3 length is 14 residues. With 5 bases removed from V and 5 bases from J, the gap between germline ends came to 13 bases. Germline-derived CDR1 and CDR2 are MDHEN and SYDVKM. As to this clone: The antigen is unknown.

The source is a human donor with alopecia areata. The sample consisted of NKG2D-low CD8+ T cells sorted from blood. The chain joins TRBV28 to TRBJ2-1; D is possibly TRBD1 or TRBD2 (5 bases each). The CDR3 DNA sequence: TGTGCCAGCAGTGACCCGGGACCTAACAATGAGCAGTTCTTC. Its translation is CASSDPGPNNEQFF. Variable domain in full (rest from reference TRBV28 and TRBJ2-1): DVKVTQSSRYLVKRTGEKVFLECVQDMDHENMFWYRQDPGLGLRLIYFSYDVKMKEKGDIPEGYSVSREKKERFSLILESASTNQTSMYLCASSDPGPNNEQFFGPGTRLTVL.